The 8 T cell receptor beta chains below were found in one sample sequenced in a study of blood T cell repertoires in COVID-19. TCRdb's copy holds only in-frame clones and misses some; the assay was immunoSEQ multiplex PCR. The sample records 250,000 to 350,000 clones, about nine tenths being singletons. Sequenced: peripheral blood. The receptors come from a woman aged 60 to 75 with acute or convalescent COVID-19.

The chain links TRBV19 to TRBJ2-7, with 7 bases lining up with TRBD1. There are 14 residues in the CDR3. Germline V gives CDR1 LNHDA, CDR2 SQIVND (reference sequence). V was clipped by 3 bases and J by 4 bases; unmatched bases: 6. The CDR3: CASSIKRGRYEQYF. As DNA, the CDR3 is TGTGCCAGTAGTATCAAAAGGGGGCGATACGAGCAGTACTTC.

This clone was observed a handful of times. V gene TRBV19 combines with J gene TRBJ2-3; possible D gene TRBD1, 6 bases. CDR3 length: 13 amino acids. The V and J ends lost 10 bases and 3 bases respectively, with 14 bases between them. Looked up from germline, CDR1 is LNHDA and CDR2 is SQIVND (reference sequence). This CDR3 is CATGDTGTDTQYF. For the CDR3, the DNA is TGTGCCACCGGGGACACAGGGACAGATACGCAGTATTTT.

The gene calls are TRBV2 and TRBJ1-6; TRBD1 aligns across 9 bases. Unmatched junction bases numbered 8, after V lost 5 bases and J lost 9 bases. Germline CDR1 reads SNHLY; CDR2 reads FYNNEI. The length of the CDR3 is 15 residues. CDR3 region: CASSQTGTGPSPLHF. DNA of the CDR3: TGTGCCAGCAGTCAGACTGGGACAGGGCCTTCACCCCTCCACTTT.

The gene calls are TRBV7-2 and TRBJ1-1; a weak D match, TRBD1 (5 bases). Trimming left V 4 bases short and J 4 bases short, with 10 bases between. The germline V gene has CDR1 SGHTA and CDR2 FQGNSA. The length of the CDR3 is 13 residues. The CDR3 sequence is CASSSIQGTEAFF. Written as DNA, the CDR3 is TGTGCCAGCAGCTCGATCCAGGGCACTGAAGCTTTCTTT.

The chain uses TRBV4-1 and TRBJ1-2; D may be TRBD1 (6 bases). This CDR3 comprises 16 residues. Germline lookup yields CDR1 MGHRA and CDR2 YSYEKL. V was trimmed by 1 base and J by 6 bases, leaving 18 bases between them. The CDR3 protein is CASSQVGTFVRNGYTF. The DNA of the CDR3 is TGCGCCAGCAGCCAAGTGGGGACATTTGTTCGGAATGGCTACACCTTC.

J is TRBJ2-7 and V is TRBV27; TRBD2 might be the D (7 bases). The V and J ends lost 6 bases and 3 bases respectively, with 21 bases between them. Germline values: CDR1 MNHEY, CDR2 SMNVEV (reference sequence). CDR3 length equals 16 residues. CDR3 nucleotides: TGTGCCAGCAGGAATTGGGACACCGGGGGGCTCTACGAGCAGTACTTC. Translation gives CASRNWDTGGLYEQYF.

The chain couples TRBV6-6 to TRBJ1-5, with 9 bases identical to TRBD1. V lost 5 bases and J lost 4; bases outside the gene matches: 6. The germline V gene encodes CDR1 MNHNY and CDR2 SVGAGI (reference sequence). The CDR3 runs to 15 residues. The CDR3 DNA is TGTGCCAGCAGTCCACGGGACAGGGCAAATCAGCCCCAGCATTTT. Protein product: CASSPRDRANQPQHF.

The chain joins TRBV5-1 to TRBJ1-5, with 7 bases that match TRBD1. The length of the CDR3 is 14 residues. J was trimmed by 5 bases and V by 0 bases; bases with no gene match: 2. In germline, CDR1 is SGHRS, CDR2 YFSETQ. The CDR3 DNA sequence: TGCGCCAGCAGCTTGGACAGGGGAGATCAGCCCCAGCATTTT. It encodes CASSLDRGDQPQHF.